The 20 T cell receptor beta chains presented below share a single source sample, sequenced in a study of T cell changes during pregnancy in multiple sclerosis. Some clones are missing from TCRdb's copy, which holds only in-frame ones; the method was immunoSEQ multiplex PCR. The table lists approximately 10,000 clones, under 85% of them singletons. Here the sequenced sample was CD8+ T cells from peripheral blood mononuclear cells, taken in the third trimester of pregnancy. The receptors shown here come from a female donor in good health, enrolled as a control in a pregnancy study.

V usage is TRBV9 and J usage is TRBJ1-4; 9 bases are a match to TRBD1. J lost 7 bases, V lost 5 bases, and 9 bases had no gene match. Per the germline V gene, CDR1 is SGDLS and CDR2 is YYNGEE. This CDR3 is built from 15 residues. CDR3 region: CASSQGQGGPEKLFF. DNA of the CDR3: TGTGCCAGCAGTCAGGGACAGGGTGGGCCTGAAAAACTGTTTTTT.

The sample holds one count of this clone. The chain recombines TRBV7-9 with TRBJ1-1, with D maybe TRBD1 (5 bases). This CDR3 comprises 14 residues. Germline CDR1 is SEHNR and CDR2 is FQNEAQ (reference sequence). Deletions cut 4 bases from V and 3 bases from J, with 12 bases between. CDR3 nucleotides: TGTGCCAGCAGCTCGGTTCAGGGATACACTGAAGCTTTCTTT. As protein: CASSSVQGYTEAFF.

This clone was seen only once. The gene calls are TRBV5-1 and TRBJ2-7; tentative D call: TRBD2 (6 bases). The CDR3 runs to 15 residues. V was pared by 0 bases and J by 0 bases, with 10 bases between. CDR1 and CDR2 (germline): SGHRS, YFSETQ. The CDR3 coding sequence is TGCGCCAGCAGCTTGGCCAGGGACTTCTCCTACGAGCAGTACTTC. The encoded protein is CASSLARDFSYEQYF.

The rearrangement joins TRBV23-1 to TRBJ1-2; 8 bases fit TRBD1. TRBV23-1 is recorded as an ORF, its role being uncertain. Trimming at V came to 7 bases and at J to 8 bases, leaving 0 bases not matched to a gene. The length of the CDR3 is 10 residues. The CDR3 protein is CASNRGGYTF. For the CDR3, the DNA is TGCGCCAGCAACAGGGGGGGCTACACCTTC.

Only a few counts were recorded for this clone. The chain joins TRBV15 to TRBJ1-2; 9 bases match TRBD1. The ends lost 5 bases at V and 8 bases at J; junction bases unmatched: 6. Germline-derived CDR1 and CDR2 are LNHNV and YYDKDF (reference sequence). This CDR3 is 13 amino acids long. The CDR3 DNA reads TGTGCCACCAGCCTAGACAGGGGGGACGGCTACACCTTC. Its protein product is CATSLDRGDGYTF. The variable domain in full, completed from reference TRBV15 and TRBJ1-2, reads DAMVIQNPRYQVTQFGKPVTLSCSQTLNHNVMYWYQQKSSQAPKLLFHYYDKDFNNEADTPDNFQSRRPNTSFCFLDIRSPGLGDTAMYLCATSLDRGDGYTFGSGTRLTVV.

The gene calls are TRBV7-9 and TRBJ1-5, with 10 bases lining up with TRBD1. The CDR3 has 14 amino acids. Germline values: CDR1 SEHNR, CDR2 FQNEAQ (reference sequence). Germline trimming cut 6 bases from V and 12 bases from J; bases unmatched to any gene: 11. CDR3 amino acids: CASSHPGQGLLQHF. As DNA, the CDR3 is TGTGCCAGCAGTCACCCGGGACAGGGGCTACTCCAGCATTTT. The full variable domain, its missing parts supplied by reference TRBV7-9 and TRBJ1-5, is DTGVSQNPRHKITKRGQNVTFRCDPISEHNRLYWYRQTLGQGPEFLTYFQNEAQLEKSRLLSDRFSAERPKGSFSTLEIQRTEQGDSAMYLCASSHPGQGLLQHFGDGTRLSIL.

The chain combines TRBV6-1 with TRBJ1-5, with 10 bases fitting TRBD1. In germline, CDR1 is MNHNS, CDR2 SASEGT. This CDR3 spans 15 amino acids. The junction had 4 bases not matched to a gene; V was cut back by 2 bases and J by 6 bases. CDR3 sequence reads: CASSETGTGAQPQHF. CDR3 nucleotide sequence: TGTGCCAGCAGTGAAACCGGGACAGGGGCTCAGCCCCAGCATTTT.

This clone was observed once. The J gene is TRBJ2-3, the V gene TRBV6-1; the D gene is possibly TRBD2 (5 bases). From germline, CDR1 is MNHNS and CDR2 SASEGT. The CDR3 is 14 amino acids. The ends were cut back, 3 bases at V and 4 bases at J, with 11 bases in the middle. This chain's CDR3 is CASSEGGGSDTQYF. CDR3 DNA sequence: TGTGCCAGCAGTGAGGGCGGAGGTTCAGATACGCAGTATTTT.

The J gene is TRBJ2-4, the V gene TRBV28; a possible D gene is TRBD1 (7 bases). Germline CDR1 is MDHEN and CDR2 is SYDVKM. There are 18 residues in the CDR3. Trimming pared 6 bases from V and 9 bases from J, leaving 30 bases between. The CDR3 sequence is CASRKLWRRRGQMGIQYF. The CDR3 nucleotides read TGTGCCAGCAGAAAACTATGGCGGAGGAGGGGGCAAATGGGCATTCAGTACTTC.

This clone was seen a few times. The J gene is TRBJ2-2, the V gene TRBV6-1; the D gene is possibly TRBD2 (6 bases). This CDR3 has 15 residues. Trimming left V 4 bases short and J 2 bases short, with 11 bases between. Germline V gives CDR1 MNHNS, CDR2 SASEGT. DNA of the CDR3: TGTGCCAGCAGTGTCGCCGGGACTAACACCGGGGAGCTGTTTTTT. It codes for CASSVAGTNTGELFF.

This rearrangement joins TRBV6-4 to TRBJ2-2; D unclear. This CDR3 is 13 amino acids long. From germline, CDR1 is MRHNA and CDR2 SNTAGT. V lost 8 bases to trimming and J lost 1 base, with 8 bases between them. The CDR3 region is CASSRENTGELFF. In DNA, the CDR3 is TGTGCCAGCTCCCGAGAGAACACCGGGGAGCTGTTTTTT.

The genes are TRBV4-2 and TRBJ2-3; 10 bases line up with TRBD1. The CDR3 length is 16 residues. CDR1 is LGHNA, CDR2 YNFKEQ, per germline. Losses at the gene ends were 2 bases for V and 3 bases for J; bases not matched to a gene: 5. CDR3 region: CASSQPDRGSTDTQYF. The CDR3 coding sequence is TGTGCCAGCAGCCAACCGGACAGGGGGTCGACAGATACGCAGTATTTT.

Here the CDR3 DNA reads TGCGCCAGCAGCCAAGCCGAGGTCCAACCGTCCTACGAGCAGTACTTC. It specifies CASSQAEVQPSYEQYF. The gene calls are TRBV4-1 and TRBJ2-7; D unresolved. CDR1 and CDR2 from the germline V gene are MGHRA and YSYEKL. The CDR3 is 16 residues long. Deletions cut 1 base from V and 1 base from J, with 14 bases between.

Within the sample, this clone is medium-sized (0.01 to 0.1%). CDR3 nucleotides: TGCACCAGCAGCCAGACCCCCCCTCTAGCGGCCTACAATGAGCAGTTCTTC. Amino acid sequence: CTSSQTPPLAAYNEQFF. This chain connects TRBV1 to TRBJ2-1; TRBD2, the table's D call, lacks a check against the DNA. TRBV1 is a pseudogene. The CDR3 totals 17 residues.

The chain has TRBV6-1 and TRBJ2-1, with 11 bases matching TRBD2. J gave up 4 bases and V 2 bases, and 7 bases lay outside the gene matches. In germline, CDR1 is MNHNS, CDR2 SASEGT. This CDR3 comprises 17 residues. The CDR3 nucleotides are TGTGCCAGCAGTGAACCCGCCCTAGCGGGGGGTTACAATGAGCAGTTCTTC. Translated, it gives CASSEPALAGGYNEQFF.

The J gene is TRBJ2-3, the V gene TRBV6-1; 11 bases align to TRBD2. V shed 3 bases, J shed 4 bases, and the junction held 3 bases outside the gene matches. The germline CDR1 and CDR2 sequences are MNHNS and SASEGT. CDR3 size: 15 residues. CDR3 in amino acids: CASSDLAGGADTQYF. The CDR3 nucleotides read TGTGCCAGCAGTGATCTAGCGGGGGGCGCAGATACGCAGTATTTT.

This chain links TRBV29-1 with TRBJ2-5; 10 bases agree with TRBD2. CDR1 is SQVTM and CDR2 is ANQGSEA in the germline V gene. The junction had 5 bases not matched to a gene; V was cut back by 6 bases and J by 1 base. The CDR3 contains 14 residues. CDR3 region: CSVASGGTQETQYF. In nucleotides, the CDR3 is TGCAGCGTCGCTAGCGGGGGAACCCAAGAGACCCAGTACTTC.

The chain links TRBV30 to TRBJ2-5; the match to TRBD1 covers 10 bases. Per germline, CDR1 GTSNPN and CDR2 SVGIG (reference sequence). The CDR3 is 15 amino acids. Unmatched junction bases numbered 8, after V lost 3 bases and J lost 4 bases. CDR3 in DNA: TGTGCCTGGAGGCCGGGGACAGGGGTTGGAGAGACCCAGTACTTC. Protein: CAWRPGTGVGETQYF.

This clone is labeled as medium-sized (0.01 to 0.1%). V gene TRBV13 combines with J gene TRBJ2-7; no clear D gene. Germline values: CDR1 PRHDT, CDR2 FYEKMQ (reference sequence). V was cut by 0 bases and J by 5 bases, with 11 bases left in between. The CDR3 has 14 amino acids. CDR3 nucleotides: TGTGCCAGCAGCTTAGGCCCCGGTTTCGACGAGCAGTACTTC. Amino acids: CASSLGPGFDEQYF. Full variable domain (rest looked up from reference TRBV13 and TRBJ2-7): AAGVIQSPRHLIKEKRETATLKCYPIPRHDTVYWYQQGPGQDPQFLISFYEKMQSDKGSIPDRFSAQQFSDYHSELNMSSLELGDSALYFCASSLGPGFDEQYFGPGTRLTVT.

V and J are TRBV9 and TRBJ2-3; 13 positions agree with TRBD2. The V gene's germline CDR1 is SGDLS and CDR2 YYNGEE. The CDR3 totals 17 residues. Trimming cost V 0 bases and J 6 bases; bases outside gene matches: 7. The CDR3 DNA is TGTGCCAGCAGCGTAGCGACTAGCGGGGGGCCACCCGATACGCAGTATTTT. Protein: CASSVATSGGPPDTQYF.